This TCR beta chain was sequenced in a study of patients and donors after allogeneic stem cell transplantation. From the RT-PCR reads, TCRdb called clonotypes with MiXCR, one entry per CDR3 protein. The sample records 150,000 to 200,000 distinct CDR3 sequences, 41% being singletons. The CDR3 spans 19 residues. The receptor's source is a human donor who was either an allogeneic HSCT recipient or a stem cell or donor lymphocyte infusion donor (not recorded which). It is not recorded whose cells these are; they may come from a transplant donor. The chain combines TRBV21-1 with TRBJ2-3; the D call of TRBD2 is as the table states it, not checked on the DNA. TRBV21-1 corresponds to a pseudogene. The sequencing sample was made of blood, either unsorted or a sorted T cell fraction (not recorded which). CDR3 sequence reads: CASSKAPQRSGRIPDTQYF. The CDR3, as DNA: TGTGCCAGCAGCAAAGCTCCCCAGCGGAGCGGGAGGATCCCAGATACGCAGTATTTT.